These T cell receptor beta chains were read from a single sample in a study of blood T cells in healthy people across ages. From the 5' RACE reads, TCRdb called clonotypes with MiXCR, one entry per CDR3 protein. The table records some 1.8 million distinct CDR3 sequences, about 39% of them present only once. The sample taken for sequencing was blood. The receptors come from a human donor in good health. CDR3s include the opening cysteine and the closing phenylalanine or tryptophan. The D gene is left open where the match is weak. Some rows have no size entry. The others give once, few or many, or a class for an expanded clone.

j_gene | abundance | d_gene | v_gene | CDR3nt | CDR3aa
TRBJ2-3 | NA | NA | TRBV29-1 | TGCAGCGTTGAACAACCGGGAAGCACAGATACGCAGTATTTT | CSVEQPGSTDTQYF
TRBJ1-1 | NA | NA | TRBV6-9 | TGTGCCGGCAGTTACGAGACTGAAGCTTTCTTT | CAGSYETEAFF
TRBJ2-5 | NA | NA | TRBV4-3 | TGCGCCAGCAGCCAAGGGGAACTCAGCAGTCTAGGGACCCAGTACTTC | CASSQGELSSLGTQYF
TRBJ2-3 | few | TRBD2 | TRBV6-2/TRBV6-3 | TGTGCCAGCAGCCACAGCGGGGGGTTTGATACGCAGTATTTT | CASSHSGGFDTQYF
TRBJ1-1 | once | NA | TRBV3-1 | TGTGCCAGCAGCCAAGTTTTTCGGGGGACTGAAGCTTTCTTT | CASSQVFRGTEAFF
TRBJ1-2 | NA | NA | TRBV4-1 | TGCGCCAGCAGCCAGGGTTTAGTCTACACCTTC | CASSQGLVYTF
TRBJ2-5 | NA | NA | TRBV12-3/TRBV12-4 | TGTGCCAGCAACAAGCGGAATCAAGAGACCCAGTACTTC | CASNKRNQETQYF
TRBJ2-1 | NA | NA | TRBV5-1 | TGCGCCAGCAGCCCCGGCCGGGGAAACTACGAGCAGTTCTTC | CASSPGRGNYEQFF
TRBJ2-3 | NA | TRBD2 | TRBV7-3 | TGTGCCAGCAGCCCCTTAGCTAGCGGAGGCACAGATACGCAGTATTTT | CASSPLASGGTDTQYF
TRBJ1-1 | NA | TRBD1 | TRBV12-3/TRBV12-4 | TGTGCCAGCAGTTCCCGGGACAGGGTTTCAAAGACTGAAGCTTTCTTT | CASSSRDRVSKTEAFF
TRBJ2-5 | NA | TRBD2 | TRBV5-1 | TGCGCCAGCAGCTTGGGAGCGGGGGCCCTGTCCCAAGAGACCCAGTACTTC | CASSLGAGALSQETQYF
TRBJ2-1 | many | TRBD1 | TRBV7-2 | TGTGCCAGCAGTCCTCGGACAGGGGGATACAATGAGCAGTTCTTC | CASSPRTGGYNEQFF
TRBJ2-7 | many | TRBD2 | TRBV28 | TGTGCCAGCAGGCCATCGGGGGGAAGCTCCTACGAGCAGTACTTC | CASRPSGGSSYEQYF
TRBJ1-1 | NA | TRBD1 | TRBV5-1 | TGCGCCAGCAGAAGCGGACAGGGGGCGATCAACACTGAAGCTTTCTTT | CASRSGQGAINTEAFF
TRBJ2-3 | many | NA | TRBV20-1 | TGCAGTGCTATGAATTCGAGGGAGCCCACAGATACGCAGTATTTT | CSAMNSREPTDTQYF
TRBJ2-7 | NA | TRBD2 | TRBV4-1 | TGCGCCAGCAGCCAGGCCCTCGGGGGGGGAACCTACGAGCAGTACTTC | CASSQALGGGTYEQYF
TRBJ2-5 | many | NA | TRBV29-1 | TGCAGCGTTGATGGTCAGAATCAAGAGACCCAGTACTTC | CSVDGQNQETQYF
TRBJ2-7 | few | TRBD2 | TRBV12-3/TRBV12-4 | TGTGCCAGCAGGACCGCTTTGCGGGGGTCTTACGAGCAGTACTTC | CASRTALRGSYEQYF
TRBJ1-4 | NA | NA | TRBV27 | TGTGCCATACAATTTAATGAAAAACTGTTTTTT | CAIQFNEKLFF
TRBJ2-2 | NA | TRBD2 | TRBV9 | TGTGCCAGCAGCGTAGCTCTAGCGGCGAACACCGGGGAGCTGTTTTTT | CASSVALAANTGELFF
TRBJ1-5 | few | TRBD1 | TRBV12-3/TRBV12-4 | TGTGCCAGCAGTACAGACAGGGGTCAGCCCCAGCATTTT | CASSTDRGQPQHF
TRBJ2-5 | few | NA | TRBV29-1 | TGCAGCGTTGAAGCCAGGGGGGCCCAGTACTTC | CSVEARGAQYF
TRBJ1-1 | NA | NA | TRBV12-3/TRBV12-4 | TGTGCCAGCAGTTTCTCGATGGGGTACACTGAAGCTTTCTTT | CASSFSMGYTEAFF
TRBJ2-7 | few | TRBD1 | TRBV20-1 | TGCAGTGCTAGTGGGGACAGCCGCTCCTACGAGCAGTACTTC | CSASGDSRSYEQYF
TRBJ2-1 | NA | TRBD2 | TRBV6-1 | TGTGCCAGCAGTGCGGGTCTAGCGGGGTCGGTTAGGTTGGTGCAGTTCTTC | CASSAGLAGSVRLVQFF
TRBJ2-3 | NA | NA | TRBV6-5 | TGTGCCAGCAGTTCCCAACTACGAGATACGCAGTATTTT | CASSSQLRDTQYF
TRBJ1-1 | NA | NA | TRBV9 | TGTGCCAGCAGCACAGCCATTGGTGCAAACACTGAAGCTTTCTTT | CASSTAIGANTEAFF
TRBJ2-3 | NA | NA | TRBV29-1 | TGCAGCGTTGAAGAGACTCGGGGCAGAGCCACAGATACGCAGTATTTT | CSVEETRGRATDTQYF
TRBJ2-3 | few | NA | TRBV5-6 | TGTGCCAGCAGCTTGGTGAGAGGGTTTGAAGAGCAGTATTTT | CASSLVRGFEEQYF
TRBJ2-5 | NA | TRBD1 | TRBV7-2 | TGTGCCAGCAGCTTATCCTCCGGGACAGGGGCTGAGACCCAGTACTTC | CASSLSSGTGAETQYF
TRBJ1-4 | NA | NA | TRBV7-2 | TGTGCCAGCAGCTTCCGTATGTTAAATGAAAAACTGTTTTTT | CASSFRMLNEKLFF
TRBJ2-1 | few | NA | TRBV7-8 | TGTGCCAGCAGCCCCGGAAGGCCCTACAATGAGCAGTTCTTC | CASSPGRPYNEQFF
TRBJ2-7 | NA | TRBD1 | TRBV9 | TGTGCCAGCAGCGTAGACGGGACAGGGGGCGCCTACGAGCAGTACTTC | CASSVDGTGGAYEQYF
TRBJ2-1 | NA | NA | TRBV3-1 | TGTGCCAGCAGCCAAGGCCTGTGGACCTCCTACAATGAGCAGTTCTTC | CASSQGLWTSYNEQFF
TRBJ2-7 | NA | NA | TRBV7-2 | TGTGCCAGCAGCTTCGGCGGGACTCGCTACGAGCAGTACTTC | CASSFGGTRYEQYF
TRBJ1-2 | NA | NA | TRBV28 | TGTGCCAGCAGTTCCGACAACTACTTCTATGGCTACACCTTC | CASSSDNYFYGYTF
TRBJ2-3 | few | TRBD2 | TRBV2 | TGTGCCAGCTTAGACCCGGGACTAGCGGACACAGATACGCAGTATTTT | CASLDPGLADTDTQYF
TRBJ2-4 | NA | NA | TRBV6-5 | TGTGCCAGCAGTTACGCAGGTCGGCAGTACTTC | CASSYAGRQYF
TRBJ1-1 | NA | NA | TRBV10-3 | TGTGCCATCAGGGGAACAGACACTGAAGCTTTCTTT | CAIRGTDTEAFF
TRBJ2-1 | NA | NA | TRBV13 | TGTGCCAGCAGCTTAGGGACAGGCACCTTCAATGAGCAGTTCTTC | CASSLGTGTFNEQFF
TRBJ1-5 | few | NA | TRBV7-2 | TGTGCCAGCGATTTAGGAGGGGATGGTCAGCCCCAGCATTTT | CASDLGGDGQPQHF
TRBJ1-1 | NA | NA | TRBV12-3/TRBV12-4 | TGTGCCAGCAGTATCCGACCGGCGAACACTGAAGCTTTCTTT | CASSIRPANTEAFF
TRBJ2-1 | few | TRBD1 | TRBV2 | TGTGCCAGCAGCAAAGTGATCGGGACAGCATTCTCCTACAATGAGCAGTTCTTC | CASSKVIGTAFSYNEQFF
TRBJ1-2 | NA | TRBD1 | TRBV5-5 | TGTGCCAGCAGCCCCGGCCACACAGTGTCCACGATGGGACAGGGGAGGTATGGCTACACCTTC | CASSPGHTVSTMGQGRYGYTF
TRBJ2-2 | once | NA | TRBV20-1 | TGCAGTGCCAAGAACACCGGGGAGCTGTTTTTT | CSAKNTGELFF
TRBJ2-1 | NA | NA | TRBV7-9 | TGTGCCAGCACCATTACGGTGGCGGATGAGCAGTTCTTC | CASTITVADEQFF
TRBJ2-5 | few | TRBD2 | TRBV9 | TGTGCCAGCAGCGTAGGGCGGGGGGAGCAAGAGACCCAGTACTTC | CASSVGRGEQETQYF
TRBJ1-2 | NA | NA | TRBV20-1 | TGCAGTGCTAGAGATCCCACAAAATATGGCTACACCTTC | CSARDPTKYGYTF
TRBJ1-2 | once | TRBD1 | TRBV20-1 | TGCAGTGGTGCGGGACAGGGGGCCTATGGCCACACCTTC | CSGAGQGAYGHTF
TRBJ2-5 | NA | NA | TRBV20-1 | TGCAGTGCTAGAGAACGGGGTTGGGGGACCCAGTACTTC | CSARERGWGTQYF
TRBJ2-5 | NA | NA | TRBV12-3/TRBV12-4 | TGTGCCAGCAGTTTAGATGCCGACCGGGGCCAAGAGACCCAGTACTTC | CASSLDADRGQETQYF